These 32 T cell receptor beta chains were all obtained from the same sample, sequenced in a study of cytomegalovirus exposure and HLA in healthy donors (dated by TCRdb to the late 2010s). Libraries were built with the immunoSEQ multiplex PCR assay. A mixture of 60 forward primers for TCR Vbeta segments and 13 reverse primers for TCR Jbeta segments was used in the multiplex PCR. Not all clones reach the TCRdb copy of this immuneACCESS table, which keeps in-frame sequences only. Checked studies attribute under half of the gap to unresolved V genes and leave the rest unexplained. This sample has about 35,000 clones in its table, and roughly 78% of those were observed once. The ten largest make up 5% to 6.5% of the sample. Sample: PBMCs. The receptors shown here come from a male donor in good health and CMV-seronegative.

The chain couples TRBV28 to TRBJ2-3; D gene unclear. V was pared by 6 bases and J by 5 bases, with 6 bases between. The length of the CDR3 is 11 residues. Germline V gives CDR1 MDHEN, CDR2 SYDVKM. The CDR3 loop reads CASRRVDTQYF. The CDR3 coding sequence is TGTGCCAGCAGACGAGTAGATACGCAGTATTTT.

The chain combines TRBV29-1 with TRBJ1-3; D ambiguous. CDR1 is SQVTM and CDR2 is ANQGSEA in the germline V gene. CDR3 length: 15 amino acids. V was pared by 1 base and J by 0 bases, with 10 bases between. As DNA, the CDR3 is TGCAGCGTTGAAGTCGGGTCAGACTCTGGAAACACCATATATTTT. Its protein product is CSVEVGSDSGNTIYF.

The chain links TRBV15 to TRBJ2-7, with 7 positions matching TRBD1. This CDR3 comprises 13 residues. V lost 3 bases and J lost 5; bases outside the gene matches: 4. Germline loops: CDR1 LNHNV, CDR2 YYDKDF (reference sequence). CDR3 sequence reads: CATSRGDSDEQYF. The CDR3 nucleotides read TGTGCCACCAGCAGGGGGGACAGCGACGAGCAGTACTTC.

The chain combines TRBV7-2 with TRBJ1-2; D perhaps matches TRBD1 (5 bases). V dropped 5 bases and J dropped 4 bases, with 26 bases sitting between them. There are 18 residues in the CDR3. Germline V gene sequence: CDR1 SGHTA, CDR2 FQGNSA. For the CDR3, the DNA is TGTGCCAGCAGCCGCGGGACGTCGCGGGGATTGGGCCTCTATGGCTACACCTTC. This codes for CASSRGTSRGLGLYGYTF.

V is TRBV6-6 and J is TRBJ1-6; D not certain. Trimming took 6 bases from V and 5 from J, leaving 17 bases between them. Germline lookup yields CDR1 MNHNY and CDR2 SVGAGI (reference sequence). This CDR3 region has 16 residues. CDR3 nucleotides: TGTGCCAGCAGCCAATCCTTAACAAGTGATAATTCACCCCTCCACTTT. This gives the protein CASSQSLTSDNSPLHF.

This clone occurred a few times. The CDR3, as DNA: TGTGCCAGCAGTACGTACAGGGAGAAGGCTGAAGCTTTCTTT. Protein sequence: CASSTYREKAEAFF. The chain has TRBV27 and TRBJ1-1; D perhaps matches TRBD1 (6 bases). Germline V gene sequence: CDR1 MNHEY, CDR2 SMNVEV (reference sequence). There are 14 residues in the CDR3. Trimming took off 5 bases at V and 6 bases at J, with 16 bases between the two ends.

The chain employs TRBV19 and TRBJ2-7, with TRBD1 identical over 9 bases. The CDR3 totals 15 residues. Germline values: CDR1 LNHDA, CDR2 SQIVND (reference sequence). The ends lost 6 bases at V and 2 bases at J; junction bases unmatched: 8. The CDR3 spells CASSWGQGPTYEQYF. The CDR3 coding sequence is TGTGCCAGTAGCTGGGGACAGGGACCAACCTACGAGCAGTACTTC.

This chain uses TRBV10-3 with TRBJ2-1; 11 bases align to TRBD2. Germline V gene data show CDR1 as ENHRY and CDR2 as SYGVKD. Unmatched junction bases numbered 3, after V lost 2 bases and J lost 6 bases. There are 15 residues in the CDR3. Here the CDR3 DNA reads TGTGCCATCAGTGAGGTCACTAGCGGGAGCAATGAGCAGTTCTTC. Translated: CAISEVTSGSNEQFF.

This clone showed up just once. The chain is built from TRBV7-9 and TRBJ1-2; maybe TRBD1 (5 bases). CDR3 length: 15 amino acids. V lost 1 base and J 3 bases, leaving 12 bases between the germline ends. Germline V gives CDR1 SEHNR, CDR2 FQNEAQ (reference sequence). The CDR3 reads CASSLGGGAHYGYTF. In nucleotides, the CDR3 is TGTGCCAGCAGCTTAGGGGGCGGGGCGCACTATGGCTACACCTTC.

V is TRBV12-5 and J is TRBJ2-5, with 7 bases identical to TRBD2. V lost 6 bases, J lost 1 base, and 8 bases stayed unmatched. Germline V lookup: CDR1 LGHNT, CDR2 FRNRAP. The CDR3 consists of 15 residues. The CDR3 bases are TGTGCTAGTGGAGTCGGGGCGGGAGTCCAAGAGACCCAGTACTTC. Protein: CASGVGAGVQETQYF.

The V gene is TRBV19, the J gene TRBJ2-5, with 7 bases lining up with TRBD1. The trim removed 6 bases at V and 5 bases at J, leaving 6 bases unmatched. The CDR3 spans 13 residues. CDR1 and CDR2 from the germline V gene are LNHDA and SQIVND (reference sequence). The CDR3 is CASRPTGSETQYF. CDR3 DNA: TGTGCCAGTAGACCGACAGGGTCGGAGACCCAGTACTTC.

The rearrangement uses TRBV30 and TRBJ2-7, with 7 bases identical to TRBD1. The CDR3 sequence is 14 residues long. The ends lost 3 bases at V and 4 bases at J; junction bases unmatched: 9. CDR1 GTSNPN and CDR2 SVGIG come from the germline V gene (reference sequence). CDR3 DNA: TGTGCCTGGAGAGCTGCAGGGGGAGAATACGAGCAGTACTTC. Translated: CAWRAAGGEYEQYF.

The gene calls are TRBV5-1 and TRBJ1-2; TRBD1 matches at 7 bases. Trimming removed 2 bases from V and 6 bases from J; junction bases left unmatched: 7. CDR1 and CDR2 (germline): SGHRS, YFSETQ. The CDR3 covers 14 residues. In DNA form, the CDR3 reads TGCGCCAGCAGCTTTAGACAGGGAACGGATGGCTACACCTTC. Encoded protein: CASSFRQGTDGYTF. The full variable domain, its missing parts supplied by reference TRBV5-1 and TRBJ1-2, is KAGVTQTPRYLIKTRGQQVTLSCSPISGHRSVSWYQQTPGQGLQFLFEYFSETQRNKGNFPGRFSGRQFSNSRSEMNVSTLELGDSALYLCASSFRQGTDGYTFGSGTRLTVV.

The CDR3: CASSSRIQNSFNEQFF. CDR3 nucleotides: TGTGCCAGCAGCTCCCGAATACAGAACAGTTTCAATGAGCAGTTCTTC. This sequence joins TRBV9 and TRBJ2-1, with D uncertain. The CDR3 consists of 16 residues. Per germline, CDR1 SGDLS and CDR2 YYNGEE. V lost 4 bases, J lost 6 bases, and 20 bases lay in between.

V and J are TRBV5-1 and TRBJ2-1, with TRBD2 identical over 12 bases. V shed 0 bases and J 12 bases; nucleotides not matched to a gene: 4. Germline V lookup: CDR1 SGHRS, CDR2 YFSETQ. This CDR3 has 14 residues. The CDR3 nucleotides are TGCGCCAGCAGCTTGGAACTAGCGGGGGGAGGGCAGTTCTTC. Amino acids: CASSLELAGGGQFF.

This clone was recorded only once. The chain recombines TRBV27 with TRBJ2-7; tentative D call: TRBD2 (6 bases). The germline V gene has CDR1 MNHEY and CDR2 SMNVEV (reference sequence). With 3 bases removed from V and 4 bases from J, the gap between germline ends came to 13 bases. The CDR3 loop spans 14 amino acids. The DNA of the CDR3 is TGTGCCAGCAGTTTCGCGGGGTCTTTATACGAGCAGTACTTC. Its protein is CASSFAGSLYEQYF.

The J gene is TRBJ1-2, the V gene TRBV9; D is uncertain. Germline assignment: CDR1 SGDLS and CDR2 YYNGEE. The CDR3 has 13 residues. The ends were cut back, 0 bases at V and 8 bases at J, with 11 bases in the middle. CDR3 sequence: CASSVVDAGGYTF. The CDR3 DNA sequence: TGTGCCAGCAGCGTAGTGGATGCAGGCGGCTACACCTTC.

This clone was seen a handful of times. The chain combines TRBV30 with TRBJ2-1; TRBD1 matches at 10 bases. V gave up 1 base and J gave up 7 bases; unmatched junction bases: 7. Germline V gene lookup returns CDR1 GTSNPN and CDR2 SVGIG (reference sequence). This CDR3 is 15 amino acids long. The DNA of the CDR3 is TGTGCCTGGAGTGGGGGGACAGGGGCGGTTAATGAGCAGTTCTTC. This codes for CAWSGGTGAVNEQFF.

The chain has TRBV6-5 and TRBJ2-1; 8 bases align to TRBD2. This CDR3 has 14 residues. V lost 6 bases and J lost 9; bases outside the gene matches: 10. The germline gives CDR1 MNHEY, CDR2 SVGAGI. CDR3 nucleotide sequence: TGTGCCAGCAGGGAGGGGCGGGAGGTTGCTGAGCAGTTCTTC. It is translated as CASREGREVAEQFF.

The rearrangement uses TRBV29-1 and TRBJ2-5; D is undetermined. Germline V gives CDR1 SQVTM, CDR2 ANQGSEA. The germline V and J ends were trimmed by 5 bases and 4 bases, with 5 bases remaining between them. This CDR3 has 10 amino acids. CDR3 loop: CSVLLETQYF. The DNA of the CDR3 is TGCAGCGTTCTTTTAGAGACCCAGTACTTC.

This chain connects TRBV6-5 to TRBJ1-3; no clear D gene. This CDR3 region has 14 residues. Trimming removed 6 bases from V and 2 bases from J, with 11 bases in between. CDR1 and CDR2 (germline): MNHEY, SVGAGI. The CDR3 spells CASSPASAGNTIYF. The CDR3 DNA sequence: TGTGCCAGCAGCCCCGCATCGGCTGGAAACACCATATATTTT.

The V call is TRBV29-1, the J call TRBJ1-2; D is unresolved. The CDR3 sequence is 14 residues long. V was cut by 1 base and J by 6 bases, with 15 bases left in between. Germline-derived CDR1 and CDR2 are SQVTM and ANQGSEA. The DNA for the CDR3 is TGCAGCGTTGAAGTCCCCCACCGAGGCGATGGCTACACCTTC. Residues: CSVEVPHRGDGYTF. The variable domain in full, with the rest retrieved from reference TRBV29-1 and TRBJ1-2, is SAVISQKPSRDICQRGTSLTIQCQVDSQVTMMFWYRQQPGQSLTLIATANQGSEATYESGFVIDKFPISRPNLTFSTLTVSNMSPEDSSIYLCSVEVPHRGDGYTFGSGTRLTVV.

The chain recombines TRBV28 with TRBJ1-2; 8 nucleotides line up with TRBD1. CDR3 size: 16 residues. Germline V gives CDR1 MDHEN, CDR2 SYDVKM. J was trimmed by 4 bases and V by 4 bases; bases with no gene match: 11. Here the CDR3 DNA reads TGTGCCAGCAGTTCCTTAATCGGACAGGGAGGCTATGGCTACACCTTC. Its protein product is CASSSLIGQGGYGYTF.

The CDR3 DNA sequence: TGTGCCAGCTCACTAGGACAGGGTGAAGACACTGAAGCTTTCTTT. Its translation is CASSLGQGEDTEAFF. The chain uses TRBV18 and TRBJ1-1, with 8 bases lining up with TRBD1. Per the germline V gene, CDR1 is KGHSH and CDR2 is LQKENI. V shed 4 bases, J shed 3 bases, and the junction held 7 bases outside the gene matches. CDR3 length: 15 amino acids.

The V gene is TRBV6-4, the J gene TRBJ1-4, with D uncertain. The length of the CDR3 is 16 residues. CDR1 and CDR2 (germline): MRHNA, SNTAGT. The V end was cut by 10 bases, the J end by 0 bases, with 18 bases between. CDR3: CATHSRPSTTNEKLFF. The CDR3 DNA sequence: TGTGCCACCCACTCACGCCCGTCCACAACTAATGAAAAACTGTTTTTT.

The chain combines TRBV5-4 with TRBJ1-1; 9 bases map to TRBD1. The germline V gene has CDR1 SGHNT and CDR2 YYREEE (reference sequence). Unmatched junction bases numbered 12, after V lost 4 bases and J lost 5 bases. The CDR3 is 16 amino acids. The CDR3 sequence is CASSRSQTGGRTEAFF. CDR3 bases: TGTGCCAGCAGCCGCTCACAGACAGGGGGACGGACTGAAGCTTTCTTT. The whole variable domain, filled in from reference TRBV5-4 and TRBJ1-1, reads ETGVTQSPTHLIKTRGQQVTLRCSSQSGHNTVSWYQQALGQGPQFIFQYYREEENGRGNFPPRFSGLQFPNYSSELNVNALELDDSALYLCASSRSQTGGRTEAFFGQGTRLTVV.

This clone is a singleton in its sample. CDR3 protein: CASSFQGGVNTEAFF. In DNA, the CDR3 is TGTGCCAGCAGCTTCCAAGGAGGAGTGAACACTGAAGCTTTCTTT. The rearrangement joins TRBV7-2 to TRBJ1-1; no clear D. This CDR3 region has 15 residues. V lost 3 bases, J lost 0 bases, and 11 bases lay in between. Germline lookup yields CDR1 SGHTA and CDR2 FQGNSA.

This clone has more than one count but fewer than ten. This sequence joins TRBV4-3 and TRBJ2-1, with TRBD2 matching over 10 bases. Losses at the gene ends were 1 base for V and 0 bases for J; bases not matched to a gene: 0. Germline V gives CDR1 LGHNA, CDR2 YSLEER. This CDR3 has 16 amino acids. The CDR3, as DNA: TGCGCCAGCAGCCAAGGACTAGCGGGCTCCTACAATGAGCAGTTCTTC. Its translation: CASSQGLAGSYNEQFF.

The V call is TRBV7-9, the J call TRBJ1-1, with D unclear. The CDR3 sequence is 12 residues long. Looked up from germline, CDR1 is SEHNR and CDR2 is FQNEAQ (reference sequence). V was pared by 0 bases and J by 6 bases, with 5 bases between. CDR3 DNA: TGTGCCAGCAGCTTAGCGGTAGCTGAAGCTTTCTTT. It specifies CASSLAVAEAFF.

This clone appeared once. This chain uses TRBV9 with TRBJ1-2, with D hard to call. This CDR3 has 13 amino acids. Trimming removed 4 bases from V and 2 bases from J, with 9 bases in between. The germline V gene encodes CDR1 SGDLS and CDR2 YYNGEE. The CDR3 loop is CASSPDTNYGYTF. CDR3 nucleotides: TGTGCCAGCAGCCCCGACACGAACTATGGCTACACCTTC.

The chain employs TRBV6-5 and TRBJ2-2, with TRBD2 matching over 7 bases. The V and J ends lost 2 bases and 6 bases, in that order; junction bases with no gene match: 9. CDR1 and CDR2 (germline): MNHEY, SVGAGI. This CDR3 region has 16 residues. The CDR3 DNA reads as TGTGCCAGCAGTTACCACCCCGGGAGGCCACCCGGGGAGCTGTTTTTT. Amino acids: CASSYHPGRPPGELFF.

The chain is built from TRBV10-2 and TRBJ1-1; 7 bases match TRBD1. CDR1 and CDR2 from the germline V gene are WSHSY and SAAADI. Losses at the gene ends were 4 bases for V and 0 bases for J; bases not matched to a gene: 2. This CDR3 is 14 amino acids long. CDR3 sequence: CASSVDRMNTEAFF. The CDR3 nucleotides are TGCGCCAGCAGTGTGGACAGGATGAACACTGAAGCTTTCTTT.